The 30 T cell receptor beta chains listed next were all sequenced from one sample in a study of T-cell memory formation after mild COVID-19. In TCRdb, the 5' RACE reads were re-called with MiXCR into one record per CDR3 protein. Of over 10,000 distinct CDR3 sequences in the sample, 13% to 15% were seen once. Sequenced sample: PBMCs or a T cell subset sorted from them (not recorded which). These receptors were taken from a man between 18 and 29 years old who had mild COVID-19 (a few samples of this study predate the infection). Cell type and time point are not known.

Many counts were recorded for this clonotype. V is TRBV6-2 or TRBV6-3 and J is TRBJ2-3; unclear D gene. V gave up 7 bases and J gave up 1 base, with 15 bases separating them. Looked up from germline, CDR1 is MNHEY and CDR2 is SVGEGT. The CDR3 is 15 residues long. The DNA for the CDR3 is TGTGCCAGCAAATTCGGCGGAGTAGGCACAGATACGCAGTATTTT. Translation gives CASKFGGVGTDTQYF.

This sequence joins TRBV6-5 and TRBJ2-7, with TRBD1 matching 10 bases. This CDR3 has 15 amino acids. J was trimmed by 2 bases and V by 2 bases; bases with no gene match: 3. Germline values: CDR1 MNHEY, CDR2 SVGAGI. The chain's CDR3 is CASSYKGQGTYEQYF. The CDR3 nucleotides read TGTGCCAGCAGTTACAAGGGACAGGGGACCTACGAGCAGTACTTC.

The chain has TRBV6-2 or TRBV6-3 and TRBJ2-3, with unresolved D. Trimming took off 2 bases at V and 6 bases at J, with 18 bases between the two ends. The CDR3 is 16 residues long. Germline loops: CDR1 MNHEY, CDR2 SVGEGT. The CDR3 DNA follows: TGTGCCAGCAGTTACCGGGTCCCCTCTTCCGATGATACGCAGTATTTT. This encodes CASSYRVPSSDDTQYF.

This clonotype was recorded only once. The V gene is TRBV20-1, the J gene TRBJ2-3; no clear D. V was cut by 6 bases and J by 6 bases, with 10 bases left in between. The CDR3 has 11 residues. Looked up from germline, CDR1 is DFQATT and CDR2 is SNEGSKA (reference sequence). For the CDR3, the DNA is TGCAGTGCCCTGCCGTGGGATACGCAGTATTTT. Its protein product is CSALPWDTQYF.

This clonotype was seen repeatedly, ten times or more. V usage is TRBV12-3 or TRBV12-4 and J usage is TRBJ1-2; TRBD1 matches at 7 bases. With 5 bases clipped from V and 3 bases from J, the junction kept 6 bases outside the gene matches. The CDR3 extends over 14 amino acids. CDR3 sequence: CASSRTGPDYGYTF. The CDR3 DNA reads as TGTGCCAGCAGTCGGACAGGACCCGACTATGGCTACACCTTC.

In this sample, this clonotype turned up a few times. The V call is TRBV27, the J call TRBJ2-5, with TRBD2 matching 10 bases. The CDR3 runs to 15 residues. CDR1 is MNHEY, CDR2 SMNVEV, per germline (reference sequence). The ends lost 5 bases at V and 5 bases at J; junction bases unmatched: 8. This CDR3 reads CASSPRLAGVETQYF. Here the CDR3 DNA reads TGTGCCAGCAGTCCGCGTCTAGCGGGGGTTGAGACCCAGTACTTC.

The sample holds many counts of this clonotype. The chain joins TRBV5-1 to TRBJ2-1; TRBD1 aligns across 10 bases. Germline V CDR1 and CDR2: SGHRS, YFSETQ. This CDR3 comprises 17 residues. The junction had 12 bases not matched to a gene; V was cut back by 4 bases and J by 5 bases. CDR3 sequence reads: CASSTGQGEGEDNEQFF. CDR3 DNA: TGCGCCAGCAGCACCGGACAGGGGGAAGGTGAAGACAATGAGCAGTTCTTC.

This clonotype has a count of ten or more. J is TRBJ2-7 and V is TRBV25-1; 7 bases are shared with TRBD2. Germline V gives CDR1 MGHDK, CDR2 SYGVNS. V shed 2 bases, J shed 0 bases, and the junction held 10 bases outside the gene matches. This CDR3 is built from 17 residues. The CDR3 sequence: CASSEIGGGISSYEQYF. In nucleotides, the CDR3 is TGTGCCAGCAGTGAAATCGGCGGGGGTATAAGCTCCTACGAGCAGTACTTC.

This clonotype was seen at least ten times. The rearrangement joins TRBV5-1 to TRBJ2-7; D is possibly TRBD2 (6 bases). V dropped 5 bases and J dropped 4 bases, with 10 bases sitting between them. The CDR3 is 12 residues long. Germline loops: CDR1 SGHRS, CDR2 YFSETQ. This CDR3 is CASSSLAYEQYF. As DNA, the CDR3 is TGCGCCAGCAGTTCACTAGCTTACGAGCAGTACTTC.

This clonotype was counted only a few times. A read error may produce the germline difference seen at one junction end. The CDR3 sequence is CASSLGTGNAGELFF. CDR3 bases: TGTGCCAGCAGCTTAGGGACAGGGAACGCCGGGGAGCTGTTTTTT. The chain joins TRBV7-6 to TRBJ2-2, with TRBD1 identical over 8 bases. CDR3 length equals 15 residues. Per germline, CDR1 SGHVS and CDR2 FNYEAQ.

The sample holds many counts of this clonotype. This rearrangement joins TRBV11-2 to TRBJ2-3, with TRBD1 matching over 7 bases. The V segment lost 4 bases and the J segment 2 bases; nucleotides outside the gene matches: 6. The length of the CDR3 is 15 residues. Germline V gene lookup returns CDR1 SGHAT and CDR2 FQNNGV. The CDR3 here is CASSSRDSITDTQYF. The CDR3 bases are TGTGCCAGCAGCTCCCGGGACAGCATCACAGATACGCAGTATTTT.

This clonotype was seen repeatedly, ten times or more. J is TRBJ2-2 and V is TRBV7-2, with D possibly TRBD1 on 6 matching bases. Per germline, CDR1 SGHTA and CDR2 FQGNSA. V was trimmed by 5 bases and J by 2 bases, leaving 12 bases between them. The CDR3 totals 15 residues. The CDR3 is CASSQGTINTGELFF. Written as DNA, the CDR3 is TGTGCCAGCAGCCAGGGGACCATTAACACCGGGGAGCTGTTTTTT.

The chain recombines TRBV4-1 with TRBJ1-5; D gene unclear. This CDR3 region has 15 residues. Germline V gene data show CDR1 as MGHRA and CDR2 as YSYEKL. V lost 1 base to trimming and J lost 0 bases, with 7 bases between them. The CDR3 DNA reads as TGCGCCAGCAGCCAAGGAGCAGATAGCAATCAGCCCCAGCATTTT. Translated: CASSQGADSNQPQHF.

This clonotype was observed at least ten times. This rearrangement joins TRBV7-9 to TRBJ2-7; TRBD1 or TRBD2 may be the D gene (5 bases each). The length of the CDR3 is 14 residues. The V and J ends lost 5 bases and 3 bases respectively, with 14 bases between them. Germline V gene data show CDR1 as SEHNR and CDR2 as FQNEAQ (reference sequence). The CDR3 region has the DNA TGTGCCAGCAGCCAGACGGGACGGAACTACGAGCAGTACTTC. It yields the protein CASSQTGRNYEQYF. Drawing the rest from reference TRBV7-9 and TRBJ2-7, the complete variable domain is DTGVSQNPRHKITKRGQNVTFRCDPISEHNRLYWYRQTLGQGPEFLTYFQNEAQLEKSRLLSDRFSAERPKGSFSTLEIQRTEQGDSAMYLCASSQTGRNYEQYFGPGTRLTVT.

This clonotype came up once. The V and J genes are TRBV30 and TRBJ2-7; either TRBD1 or TRBD2 may supply D (5 bases each). Germline CDR1 GTSNPN, CDR2 SVGIG (reference sequence). CDR3 size: 12 residues. Trimming stripped 1 base from V and 7 bases from J, with 11 bases between. The CDR3 DNA is TGTGCCTGGAGTGGGGGGTGGGAAGAGCAGTACTTC. Translation: CAWSGGWEEQYF.

At least ten counts were recorded for this clonotype. V gene TRBV10-3 combines with J gene TRBJ2-7; TRBD1 or TRBD2 may be the D gene (5 bases each). V was shortened by 6 bases and J by 4 bases, with 19 bases between the two germline ends. Germline V CDR1 and CDR2: ENHRY, SYGVKD. The CDR3 runs 15 residues. The CDR3 sequence: CAISPGTGHPYEQYF. In DNA, the CDR3 is TGTGCCATCAGCCCGGGGACCGGACATCCTTACGAGCAGTACTTC.

The chain employs TRBV7-2 and TRBJ2-5; 11 bases match TRBD2. V was pared by 1 base and J by 7 bases, with 8 bases of the junction left unmatched. Germline CDR1 and CDR2: SGHTA and FQGNSA. CDR3 size: 16 residues. CDR3 in amino acids: CASSLVPTSGAVTQYF. In nucleotides, the CDR3 is TGTGCCAGCAGCTTAGTCCCGACTAGCGGGGCGGTGACCCAGTACTTC.

This clonotype was observed a handful of times. The V call is TRBV4-1, the J call TRBJ1-3; D may be TRBD1 (5 bases). Germline V CDR1 and CDR2: MGHRA, YSYEKL. This CDR3 has 18 amino acids. The germline V and J ends were trimmed by 0 bases and 0 bases, with 15 bases remaining between them. CDR3 region: CASSQDPGDRVSGNTIYF. The CDR3 DNA follows: TGCGCCAGCAGCCAAGACCCCGGCGACAGAGTCTCTGGAAACACCATATATTTT.

This clonotype was seen ten or more times. This rearrangement joins TRBV6-6 to TRBJ1-1, with D possibly TRBD1 on 6 matching bases. Germline V CDR1 and CDR2: MNHNY, SVGAGI (reference sequence). V was trimmed by 8 bases and J by 1 base, leaving 14 bases between them. The CDR3 extends over 14 amino acids. The DNA for the CDR3 is TGTGCCAGCCGAAACAGGGCGGCGAACACTGAAGCTTTCTTT. Translating it yields CASRNRAANTEAFF.

This clonotype has at least ten counts. The V gene is TRBV21-1, the J gene TRBJ2-1; the table's D call of TRBD1 was not tested on the DNA. TRBV21-1 is marked as a pseudogene. CDR3 length: 15 residues. The CDR3 DNA reads as TGTGCCAGCAGCGCGACAGGGAGGGATAAGAATGAGCAGTTCTTC. Protein product: CASSATGRDKNEQFF.

This clonotype appeared many times. This rearrangement joins TRBV7-8 to TRBJ2-2, with unresolved D. The CDR3 extends over 16 amino acids. V dropped 1 base and J dropped 6 bases, with 15 bases sitting between them. CDR1 is SGHVS and CDR2 is FQNEAQ in the germline V gene. In DNA, the CDR3 is TGTGCCAGCAGCTTAGGCGGAGACTCATGGGCCGGGGAGCTGTTTTTT. Its protein is CASSLGGDSWAGELFF.

This clonotype was counted ten times or more. The V gene is TRBV6-2 or TRBV6-3, the J gene TRBJ2-3, with 9 bases that match TRBD2. The trim removed 1 base at V and 5 bases at J, leaving 7 bases unmatched. Germline V gene sequence: CDR1 MNHEY, CDR2 SVGEGT. This CDR3 is built from 16 residues. The CDR3 protein is CASSYFIAGARDTQYF. CDR3 coding DNA: TGTGCCAGCAGTTACTTCATAGCGGGGGCGAGAGATACGCAGTATTTT.

The rearrangement links TRBV5-1 to TRBJ2-1; 7 bases match TRBD1. V lost 0 bases, J lost 8 bases, and 5 bases stayed unmatched. This CDR3 is 14 amino acids long. Germline-derived CDR1 and CDR2 are SGHRS and YFSETQ. CDR3 bases: TGCGCCAGCAGCTTGGGACAGGGTGAGGATGAGCAGTTCTTC. It yields the protein CASSLGQGEDEQFF.

This sequence joins TRBV7-2 and TRBJ1-2; tentative D call: TRBD1 (5 bases). Between the trimmed V and J ends, which lost 5 bases and 6 bases, there was a span of 7 bases. The germline V gene encodes CDR1 SGHTA and CDR2 FQGNSA. The CDR3 length is 11 residues. The CDR3 DNA reads as TGTGCCAGCAGCGCCAGGGATGGCTACACCTTC. Protein sequence: CASSARDGYTF.

This clonotype was picked up many times. The chain links TRBV7-9 to TRBJ2-5; D uncertain. The CDR3 is 12 amino acids. Germline-derived CDR1 and CDR2 are SEHNR and FQNEAQ (reference sequence). V dropped 6 bases and J dropped 3 bases, with 8 bases sitting between them. The CDR3 nucleotides read TGTGCCAGCAGAGTGCAAGAAGAGACCCAGTACTTC. It specifies CASRVQEETQYF.

This clonotype was recorded many times. The chain carries TRBV5-1 and TRBJ1-2; D remains ambiguous. The germline V gene has CDR1 SGHRS and CDR2 YFSETQ. Deletions cut 2 bases from V and 0 bases from J, with 11 bases between. The CDR3 contains 15 residues. CDR3 in DNA: TGCGCCAGCAGCTTTATGGCGCTCACTAACTATGGCTACACCTTC. It translates to CASSFMALTNYGYTF.

This clonotype was recorded at least ten times. This chain connects TRBV29-1 to TRBJ2-2, with D perhaps TRBD2 (7 bases). There are 15 residues in the CDR3. Per germline, CDR1 SQVTM and CDR2 ANQGSEA. V dropped 1 base and J dropped 5 bases, with 14 bases sitting between them. The CDR3 spells CSVEVLGGGTGELFF. The CDR3 region has the DNA TGCAGCGTTGAAGTGCTAGGGGGAGGGACCGGGGAGCTGTTTTTT.

The rearrangement uses TRBV18 and TRBJ1-1; the D is unclear. Trimming took 4 bases from V and 2 from J, leaving 11 bases between them. The CDR3 loop spans 14 amino acids. Germline V gene lookup returns CDR1 KGHSH and CDR2 LQKENI. The CDR3 is CASSLRTGNTEAFF. For the CDR3, the DNA is TGTGCCAGCTCACTCCGGACGGGAAACACTGAAGCTTTCTTT.

This clonotype was detected ten times or more. The V gene is TRBV18, the J gene TRBJ1-2; D possibly corresponds to TRBD1 (6 bases). This CDR3 spans 17 amino acids. Germline CDR1 is KGHSH and CDR2 is LQKENI. V was shortened by 2 bases and J by 3 bases, with 19 bases between the two germline ends. CDR3 nucleotide sequence: TGTGCCAGCTCACCAGTGGACAGCGACCTTACTCACTATGGCTACACCTTC. It specifies CASSPVDSDLTHYGYTF.

The chain links TRBV7-8 to TRBJ2-3; D remains ambiguous. Trimming shortened V by 0 bases and J by 9 bases, and 7 bases separated the two germline ends. The CDR3 extends over 12 amino acids. Germline V gene lookup returns CDR1 SGHVS and CDR2 FQNEAQ. DNA of the CDR3: TGTGCCAGCAGCTTAGCGCACTACACGCAGTATTTT. This codes for CASSLAHYTQYF.